These 23 T cell receptor beta chains originate from one sample sequenced in a study of shared clonotypes between healthy human individuals. Assay used: immunoSEQ multiplex PCR; TCRdb lists only in-frame clones, some missing. Seen here are more than 1 million clones, about 80% observed once, and the top ten hold about 0.52%. Sequenced input: memory CD4+ T cells from PBMCs. Subset: CD45RA-negative fraction. These TCRs come from a man aged 18-30 years in good health. Some clones in this sample may be carry-over from other donors' samples.

This chain links TRBV29-1 with TRBJ2-7; 11 bases map to TRBD2. Trimming took 0 bases from V and 4 from J; bases not matched to a gene: 8. This CDR3 is built from 16 residues. The germline gives CDR1 SQVTM, CDR2 ANQGSEA. The CDR3 protein is CSVEDKGLAGSYEQYF. The CDR3 bases are TGCAGCGTTGAAGATAAAGGACTAGCGGGCTCATACGAGCAGTACTTC.

The V gene is TRBV29-1, the J gene TRBJ1-1, with D uncertain. Trimming left V 4 bases short and J 5 bases short, with 14 bases between. The CDR3 is 13 residues long. The V gene's germline CDR1 is SQVTM and CDR2 ANQGSEA. CDR3 residues: CSVVLYGETEAFF. Here the CDR3 DNA reads TGCAGCGTTGTCCTATATGGGGAAACTGAAGCTTTCTTT.

This rearrangement joins TRBV7-9 to TRBJ1-5; no clear D gene. This CDR3 has 13 residues. V was clipped by 3 bases and J by 9 bases, with 12 bases between them. Germline V CDR1 and CDR2: SEHNR, FQNEAQ (reference sequence). This chain's CDR3 is CASSFSGSSPQHF. CDR3 bases: TGTGCCAGCAGCTTTTCGGGGTCCTCGCCCCAGCATTTT.

The V gene is TRBV5-1, the J gene TRBJ1-1, with a weak D call TRBD1 (5 bases). The CDR3 length is 14 residues. Per the germline V gene, CDR1 is SGHRS and CDR2 is YFSETQ. Trimming took off 0 bases at V and 11 bases at J, with 17 bases between the two ends. CDR3 loop: CASSLALGREAAFF. The CDR3 DNA is TGCGCCAGCAGCTTGGCCCTCGGCAGGGAGGCGGCTTTCTTT.

V usage is TRBV11-3 and J usage is TRBJ2-7; D gene unclear. The V end was cut by 5 bases, the J end by 6 bases, with 11 bases between. This CDR3 comprises 12 residues. Germline values: CDR1 SGHNT, CDR2 YENEEA. CDR3 bases: TGTGCCAGCAGCCCAAACTCGCGCGAGCAGTACTTC. Amino acid sequence: CASSPNSREQYF. Using reference TRBV11-3 and TRBJ2-7 for the parts outside the CDR3, the full variable domain is EAGVVQSPRYKIIEKKQPVAFWCNPISGHNTLYWYLQNLGQGPELLIRYENEEAVDDSQLPKDRFSAERLKGVDSTLKIQPAELGDSAVYLCASSPNSREQYFGPGTRLTVT.

J is TRBJ2-1 and V is TRBV5-1; 13 bases are a match to TRBD2. V shed 4 bases, J shed 7 bases, and the junction held 11 bases outside the gene matches. There are 17 residues in the CDR3. Germline V gene lookup returns CDR1 SGHRS and CDR2 YFSETQ. The CDR3 nucleotides read TGCGCCAGCAGCCCACTGATACTAGCGGGAGGGCCTAATGAGCAGTTCTTC. It translates to CASSPLILAGGPNEQFF.

The V call is TRBV11-3, the J call TRBJ2-3; D possibly corresponds to TRBD1 (5 bases). Looked up from germline, CDR1 is SGHNT and CDR2 is YENEEA. The V end was cut by 0 bases, the J end by 2 bases, with 15 bases between. This CDR3 comprises 17 residues. CDR3 DNA: TGTGCCAGCAGCTTAGATGTTTCCAGGGCCGACACAGATACGCAGTATTTT. Amino acids: CASSLDVSRADTDTQYF. The full variable domain, completed using reference TRBV11-3 and TRBJ2-3, is EAGVVQSPRYKIIEKKQPVAFWCNPISGHNTLYWYLQNLGQGPELLIRYENEEAVDDSQLPKDRFSAERLKGVDSTLKIQPAELGDSAVYLCASSLDVSRADTDTQYFGPGTRLTVL.

The V and J genes are TRBV28 and TRBJ2-1; no definite D call. Germline assignment: CDR1 MDHEN and CDR2 SYDVKM. The CDR3 consists of 13 residues. V was shortened by 2 bases and J by 8 bases, with 10 bases between the two germline ends. CDR3 region: CASSLPSLDEQFF. CDR3 sequence (DNA): TGTGCCAGCAGTTTACCCTCCTTGGATGAGCAGTTCTTC. Looking up the rest from reference TRBV28 and TRBJ2-1 gives the full variable domain: DVKVTQSSRYLVKRTGEKVFLECVQDMDHENMFWYRQDPGLGLRLIYFSYDVKMKEKGDIPEGYSVSREKKERFSLILESASTNQTSMYLCASSLPSLDEQFFGPGTRLTVL.

V and J are TRBV7-2 and TRBJ2-1, with 8 bases identical to TRBD2. This CDR3 is built from 14 residues. Trimming cost V 4 bases and J 7 bases; bases outside gene matches: 6. Germline assignment: CDR1 SGHTA and CDR2 FQGNSA. The CDR3 is CASSSRGTRNEQFF. In DNA form, the CDR3 reads TGTGCCAGCAGCTCAAGAGGGACTAGGAATGAGCAGTTCTTC. Full variable domain (outside the CDR3, taken from reference TRBV7-2 and TRBJ2-1): GAGVSQSPSNKVTEKGKDVELRCDPISGHTALYWYRQSLGQGLEFLIYFQGNSAPDKSGLPSDRFSAERTGGSVSTLTIQRTQQEDSAVYLCASSSRGTRNEQFFGPGTRLTVL.

This chain joins TRBV6-8 and TRBJ2-1; 9 positions match TRBD2. This CDR3 comprises 17 residues. The junction had 16 bases not matched to a gene; V was cut back by 7 bases and J by 6 bases. Looked up from germline, CDR1 is MNHGY and CDR2 is SAAAGT. The CDR3 DNA reads TGTGCCAGCACTCCCCGGGGGGCTAGCGGGACGTTCAATGAGCAGTTCTTC. Translated: CASTPRGASGTFNEQFF.

DNA for the CDR3: TGTGCCAGTGGCTGGACAGGGAGGAGCCAGCCCCAGCATTTT. This codes for CASGWTGRSQPQHF. The V call is TRBV19, the J call TRBJ1-5; 8 positions agree with TRBD1. The junction had 10 bases not matched to a gene; V was cut back by 8 bases and J by 7 bases. Germline values: CDR1 LNHDA, CDR2 SQIVND (reference sequence). The CDR3 spans 14 residues.

The chain carries TRBV2 and TRBJ2-1, with 9 bases that match TRBD2. CDR3 length: 15 residues. Germline CDR1 is SNHLY and CDR2 is FYNNEI. V dropped 5 bases and J dropped 6; count of bases not matched to a gene: 8. CDR3 in amino acids: CASSTASGRPNEQFF. The CDR3 nucleotides are TGTGCCAGCAGTACCGCAAGCGGGAGGCCCAATGAGCAGTTCTTC.

The V call is TRBV6-1, the J call TRBJ1-4; TRBD1 is a possible D gene (5 bases). This CDR3 has 14 amino acids. V was cut by 3 bases and J by 7 bases, with 12 bases left in between. The germline gives CDR1 MNHNS, CDR2 SASEGT. In nucleotides, the CDR3 is TGTGCCAGCAGTGAGGCCAGGGAGATTGAAAAACTGTTTTTT. Translation: CASSEAREIEKLFF.

The chain combines TRBV5-1 with TRBJ2-2; a weak D match, TRBD2 (6 bases). V gave up 4 bases and J gave up 6 bases, with 13 bases separating them. CDR1 is SGHRS and CDR2 is YFSETQ in the germline V gene. The CDR3 sequence is 14 residues long. CDR3 nucleotides: TGCGCCAGCAGCCGTACAGCGGGTCCCGGGGAGCTGTTTTTT. It specifies CASSRTAGPGELFF.

The V and J genes are TRBV10-3 and TRBJ2-6; 8 positions agree with TRBD1. V was clipped by 5 bases and J by 4 bases; unmatched bases: 7. Germline CDR1 and CDR2: ENHRY and SYGVKD. CDR3 length equals 16 residues. The DNA of the CDR3 is TGTGCCATCAGTAAGGGACAGGTTGTGGGGGCCAACGTCCTGACTTTC. Its protein product is CAISKGQVVGANVLTF.

This clone was picked up a small number of times. CDR3 sequence: CASVTTGSQETQYF. CDR3 DNA sequence: TGTGCCAGCGTTACAACAGGGTCCCAAGAGACCCAGTACTTC. The rearrangement uses TRBV2 and TRBJ2-5, with D tentatively TRBD1 (6 bases). This CDR3 contains 14 residues. V dropped 8 bases and J dropped 1 base, with 14 bases sitting between them. Germline V gives CDR1 SNHLY, CDR2 FYNNEI.

The chain carries TRBV29-1 and TRBJ2-1, with 7 bases lining up with TRBD2. Trimming cost V 2 bases and J 8 bases; bases outside gene matches: 9. CDR1 and CDR2 (germline): SQVTM, ANQGSEA. The CDR3 contains 14 residues. CDR3 sequence reads: CSVESPPGGDEQFF. CDR3 DNA sequence: TGCAGCGTTGAAAGCCCACCTGGGGGGGATGAGCAGTTCTTC.

The chain combines TRBV2 with TRBJ1-2; D is unclear. The CDR3 extends over 18 amino acids. Germline CDR1 reads SNHLY; CDR2 reads FYNNEI. Trimming took off 3 bases at V and 2 bases at J, with 22 bases between the two ends. CDR3 in amino acids: CASSERSPGRSPNYGYTF. The DNA of the CDR3 is TGTGCCAGCAGTGAGAGGTCACCTGGTAGGAGCCCGAACTATGGCTACACCTTC.

The rearrangement uses TRBV28 and TRBJ1-4; D might be TRBD1 (5 bases). In germline, CDR1 is MDHEN, CDR2 SYDVKM. The CDR3 spans 13 residues. Trimming shortened V by 10 bases and J by 5 bases, and 14 bases separated the two germline ends. The CDR3 DNA sequence: TGTGCCACCAGGACATCAAGGAATGAAAAACTGTTTTTT. This gives the protein CATRTSRNEKLFF. The entire variable domain, with the rest obtained from reference TRBV28 and TRBJ1-4, is as follows: DVKVTQSSRYLVKRTGEKVFLECVQDMDHENMFWYRQDPGLGLRLIYFSYDVKMKEKGDIPEGYSVSREKKERFSLILESASTNQTSMYLCATRTSRNEKLFFGSGTQLSVL.

The chain carries TRBV9 and TRBJ2-3, with 10 bases lining up with TRBD2. Germline V gene lookup returns CDR1 SGDLS and CDR2 YYNGEE. J lost 7 bases, V lost 1 base, and 9 bases had no gene match. The CDR3 runs 16 residues. CDR3: CASSVTGAGGENTQYF. In DNA, the CDR3 is TGTGCCAGCAGCGTAACCGGAGCGGGAGGGGAAAATACGCAGTATTTT. The whole variable domain, remainder taken from reference TRBV9 and TRBJ2-3, is DSGVTQTPKHLITATGQRVTLRCSPRSGDLSVYWYQQSLDQGLQFLIQYYNGEERAKGNILERFSAQQFPDLHSELNLSSLELGDSALYFCASSVTGAGGENTQYFGPGTRLTVL.

This chain connects TRBV4-2 to TRBJ1-1; tentatively, D is TRBD1 (6 bases). This CDR3 has 15 amino acids. CDR1 LGHNA and CDR2 YNFKEQ come from the germline V gene. V lost 1 base and J lost 3, with 12 bases in between. The CDR3 sequence: CASSQGEGGDTEAFF. CDR3 DNA: TGTGCCAGCAGCCAAGGCGAGGGGGGGGACACTGAAGCTTTCTTT.

The chain uses TRBV28 and TRBJ2-2, with TRBD1 identical over 8 bases. CDR1 and CDR2 from the germline V gene are MDHEN and SYDVKM. There are 18 residues in the CDR3. The V segment lost 7 bases and the J segment 4 bases; nucleotides outside the gene matches: 17. The CDR3 region has the DNA TGTGCCAGCACCCCCCCTGGGGCAGGGGGCGCCGGCACCGGGGAGCTGTTTTTT. Protein: CASTPPGAGGAGTGELFF.

The rearrangement links TRBV6-5 to TRBJ2-7, with 11 nucleotides matching TRBD1. Germline CDR1 MNHEY, CDR2 SVGAGI. CDR3 length: 15 residues. V trimming: 10 bases; J trimming: 3 bases; junction bases outside the gene matches: 11. This chain's CDR3 is CATGTGTGGGYEQYF. In nucleotides, the CDR3 is TGTGCCACCGGAACCGGGACAGGGGGGGGCTACGAGCAGTACTTC.